One T cell receptor beta chain is described in this entry. What it recognizes is unknown. Germline V gene lookup returns CDR1 SGHNT and CDR2 YYREEE (reference sequence). The CDR3 runs 14 residues. Trimming pared 4 bases from V and 2 bases from J, leaving 13 bases between. The table came from immunoSEQ multiplex PCR; TCRdb's copy has only in-frame clones and leaves some out. Of more than 3,500 clones listed, roughly 60% are singletons. The source of the sample is a study of STAT3 mutations in large granular lymphocyte leukemia. Study-level background: Canonical activating STAT3 mutations were detected in roughly half of the longitudinally sequenced T-LGLL patients.

General study results and limits: In several patients, dominant TCR clone burden exceeded STAT3 mutant burden, suggesting STAT3 mutation arose secondarily. Every T-cell large granular lymphocyte leukemia patient had at least one immunodominant TCR beta clonotype. Clonal expansion was inferred from samples taken at other timepoints.

The sequenced sample was PBMCs. The rearrangement uses TRBV5-4 and TRBJ2-7, with D possibly being TRBD1 (5 bases). The TCR was taken from a human donor with T large granular lymphocyte leukemia. Some clones in this sample may be carry-over from other donors' samples. CDR3 sequence (DNA): TGTGCCAGCAGCCCCCTGACAGATACCTACGAGCAGTACTTC. Protein: CASSPLTDTYEQYF.